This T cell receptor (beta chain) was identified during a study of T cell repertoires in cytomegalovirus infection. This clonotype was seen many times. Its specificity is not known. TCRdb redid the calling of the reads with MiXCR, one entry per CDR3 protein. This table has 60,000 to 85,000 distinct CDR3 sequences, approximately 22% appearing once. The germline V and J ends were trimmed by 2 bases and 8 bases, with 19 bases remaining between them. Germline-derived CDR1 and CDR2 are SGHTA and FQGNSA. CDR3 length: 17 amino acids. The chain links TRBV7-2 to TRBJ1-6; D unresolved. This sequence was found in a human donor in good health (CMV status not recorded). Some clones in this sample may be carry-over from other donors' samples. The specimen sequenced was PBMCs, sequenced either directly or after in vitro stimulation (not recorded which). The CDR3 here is CASSLRSSFGEYSPLHF. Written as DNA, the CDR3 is TGTGCCAGCAGCTTAAGATCGTCCTTCGGGGAATATTCACCCCTCCACTTT.